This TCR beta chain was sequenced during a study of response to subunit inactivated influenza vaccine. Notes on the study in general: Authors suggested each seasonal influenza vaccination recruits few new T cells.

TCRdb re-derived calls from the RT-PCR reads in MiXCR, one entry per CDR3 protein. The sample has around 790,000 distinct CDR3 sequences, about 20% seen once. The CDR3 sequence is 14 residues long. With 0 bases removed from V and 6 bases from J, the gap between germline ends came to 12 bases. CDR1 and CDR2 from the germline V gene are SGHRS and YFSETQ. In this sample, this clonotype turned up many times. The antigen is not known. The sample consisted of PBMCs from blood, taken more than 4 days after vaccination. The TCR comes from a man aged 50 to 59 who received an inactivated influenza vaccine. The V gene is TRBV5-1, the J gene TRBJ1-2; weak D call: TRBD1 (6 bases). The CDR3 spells CASSLDAGTNGYTF. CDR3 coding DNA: TGCGCCAGCAGCTTGGATGCAGGGACAAATGGCTACACCTTC.